This T cell receptor (beta chain) came from a study of identifying expanded T cells in peripheral blood (dated by TCRdb to about 2019). Regarding the complete study: Four technical replicates, made by sequencing separate aliquots from the same pool of genomic DNA, were compared pairwise.

General study outcomes and caveats: In all healthy donors, the variance in clone template counts between samples taken approximately 15 days apart rose significantly as total template count increased. The authors expected biological variance in healthy repertoires might increase further over much longer intervals such as months to years. Both the number of clones called differentially abundant and the false-positive rate were significantly reduced by the beta-binomial model across all healthy-donor time intervals. The binomial model flagged approximately 1.2 differentially abundant clones between technical replicates, compared with approximately 16 over about 2 weeks and approximately 20 over around four weeks.

TCRbeta CDR3 regions were profiled by bias-controlled multiplex PCR amplification of genomic DNA with the immunoSEQ Assay. Per the source publication's procedure: The absolute abundance of each unique TCRbeta CDR3 region was quantified after sequences were collapsed and filtered. Differential abundance was tested with two models: a binomial (Fisher-equivalent) model and a beta-binomial model that adds time-dependent variance fitted from healthy donors. Any clone with fewer than 5 combined templates was excluded, and a clone was called differentially abundant if its Benjamini-Hochberg FDR was below 0.01. The form v = (b*log(k)+a)^2 was used to model beta-binomial variance as a function of total template count across the two samples. TCRdb stores this immuneACCESS table with in-frame sequences only. Part of the clones is absent; in the studies checked, under half of the shortfall reflects unresolved V genes, and no reason is known for the rest. V, J and clone size reflect that table, while D and trimming were determined from the DNA. The table for this sample lists about 78,000 clones; approximately 85% of them were counted only once. Of the sample, more than 15% is held by the ten largest clones.

No immune events such as infections were documented for the healthy donors during the collection period. Time-dependent variance in a beta-binomial model of T-cell clone differential abundance was calibrated using healthy-donor blood repertoires as a training cohort. The training cohort comprised roughly ten healthy donors, 3 female and 7 male. The donors were between roughly 25 and 70 years old, with an average age of approximately 46 years. Whole blood from each healthy donor was obtained from a commercial supplier and was collected at three time points 2 to 3 weeks apart. Genomic DNA was extracted from unsorted whole blood for immunosequencing. The CDR1 and CDR2 encoded by the germline V gene (reference sequence) are LNHDA and SQIVND. V and J lose 5 bases and 8 bases, and a span of 16 bases separates them. Reading from cysteine to phenylalanine, the CDR3 counts 14 amino acids. Only the CDR3 part of the read is kept: 42 bases, read in frame from the first base.

As regards this clone: It has no known antigen specificity. Within one base of it there is no much larger clone, and no base qualities were kept.

The chain is encoded by TRBV19 joined to TRBJ2-1, and TRBD2 may be the D gene, going by 5 matching bases. The TCR comes from a person aged 18-70 years in good health. Sequencing was done on a sample of blood. The CDR3 reads CASSLIDRDDEQFF. DNA sequence: TGTGCCAGTAGTTTGATTGACCGGGATGATGAGCAGTTCTTC.